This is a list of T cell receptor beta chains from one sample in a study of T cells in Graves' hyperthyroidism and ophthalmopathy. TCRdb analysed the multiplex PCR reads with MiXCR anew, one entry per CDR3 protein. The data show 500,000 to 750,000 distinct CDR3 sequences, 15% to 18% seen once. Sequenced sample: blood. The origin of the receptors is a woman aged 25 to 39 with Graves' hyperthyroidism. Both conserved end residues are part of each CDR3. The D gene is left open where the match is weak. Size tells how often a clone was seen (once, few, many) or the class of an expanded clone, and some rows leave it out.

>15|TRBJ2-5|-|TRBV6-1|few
TGTGCCAGCAGTGACCGAAGGGTCGGCCAAGAGACCCAGTACTTC
CASSDRRVGQETQYF
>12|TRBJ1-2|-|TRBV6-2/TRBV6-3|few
TGTGCCAGCAGTTACTCTCAGAATGGCTACACCTTC
CASSYSQNGYTF
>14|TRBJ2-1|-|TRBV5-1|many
TGCGCCAGCCTTAGCGGACCCGATCACAATGAGCAGTTCTTC
CASLSGPDHNEQFF
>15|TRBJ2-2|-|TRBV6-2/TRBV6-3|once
TGTGCCAGCAAGGTCGTGGCTACAACTACCGGGGAGCTGTTTTTT
CASKVVATTTGELFF
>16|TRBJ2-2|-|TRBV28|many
TGTGCCAGCAGTTTTCAAGCGTCAACTAACACCGGGGAGCTGTTTTTT
CASSFQASTNTGELFF
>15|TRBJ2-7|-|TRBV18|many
TGTGCCAGCTCACCACCTAGCTCTCCGAGCTCTGAGCAGTACTTC
CASSPPSSPSSEQYF
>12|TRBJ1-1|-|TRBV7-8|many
TGTGCCAGCAGCTACAGGGCGACTGAAGCTTTCTTT
CASSYRATEAFF
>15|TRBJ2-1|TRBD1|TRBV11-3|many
TGTGCCAGCAGCCCTCGACAGGGCCCCTACAATGAGCAGTTCTTC
CASSPRQGPYNEQFF
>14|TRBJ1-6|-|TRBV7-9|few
TGTGCCAGCAGCTCCTCGCCCTATAATTCACCCCTCCACTTT
CASSSSPYNSPLHF
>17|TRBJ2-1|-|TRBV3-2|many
TGTGCCAGCAGCCACCGCGGACTAGCGGGAGAACCCAATGAGCAGTTCTTC
CASSHRGLAGEPNEQFF
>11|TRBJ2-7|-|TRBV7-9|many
TGTGCCAGCGGACTTGACTACGAGCAGTACTTC
CASGLDYEQYF
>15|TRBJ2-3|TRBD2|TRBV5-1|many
TGCGCCAGCAGCTTGGCTAGCGGGAACACAGATACGCAGTATTTT
CASSLASGNTDTQYF
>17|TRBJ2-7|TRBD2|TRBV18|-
TGTGCCAGCTCACCATCATTGACTAGCGGAGTCTACTACGAGCAGTACTTC
CASSPSLTSGVYYEQYF
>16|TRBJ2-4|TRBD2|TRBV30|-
TGTGCCTGGAGTGGTCGGGGGGGGGTAGCCAAAAACATTCAGTACTTC
CAWSGRGGVAKNIQYF
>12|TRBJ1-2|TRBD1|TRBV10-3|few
TGTGCCATCAGTGGGACAGGGAATGGCTACACCTTC
CAISGTGNGYTF
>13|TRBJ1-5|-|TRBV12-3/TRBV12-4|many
TGTGCCAGCAGTTCGGGTGCCGATCAGCCCCAGCATTTT
CASSSGADQPQHF
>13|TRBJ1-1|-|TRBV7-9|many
TGTGCCAGCAGCTTAGCGCAGCCTACTGAAGCTTTCTTT
CASSLAQPTEAFF
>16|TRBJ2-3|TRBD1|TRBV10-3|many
TGTGCCATCAGTCTTGGATCACAGGGGGCTGCAGATACGCAGTATTTT
CAISLGSQGAADTQYF
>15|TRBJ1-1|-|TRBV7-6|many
TGTGCCAGCAGCTTGTCAGGATCATCCCAAACTGAAGCTTTCTTT
CASSLSGSSQTEAFF
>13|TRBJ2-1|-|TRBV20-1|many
TGCAGTGCTAGAGTCCCTAGCTTCGGTGAGCAGTTCTTC
CSARVPSFGEQFF
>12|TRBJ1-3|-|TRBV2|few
TGTGCCAGCAGTCTCCTTCTGGACACCATATATTTT
CASSLLLDTIYF
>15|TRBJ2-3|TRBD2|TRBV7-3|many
TGTGCCAGCAGCCCCTCCGGCGGGAGCGGGGATACGCAGTATTTT
CASSPSGGSGDTQYF
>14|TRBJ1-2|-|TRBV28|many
TGTGCCAGCAGTCTGGAGACCGATTACTATGGCTACACCTTC
CASSLETDYYGYTF
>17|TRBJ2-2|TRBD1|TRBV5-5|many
TGTGCCAGCAGCTCCGGGACAGGGGATCAGAACACCGGGGAGCTGTTTTTT
CASSSGTGDQNTGELFF
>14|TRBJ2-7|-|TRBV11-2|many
TGTGCCAGCAGCCGAGACCCCACGGCCTACGAGCAGTACTTC
CASSRDPTAYEQYF
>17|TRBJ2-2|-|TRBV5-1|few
TGCGCCAGCAGCTTGGCTTTGGACGGCTCGAACACCGGGGAGCTGTTTTTT
CASSLALDGSNTGELFF
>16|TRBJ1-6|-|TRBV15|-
TGTGCCACCAGCAGAGATGGTCCCAGGGGCAATTCACCCCTCCACTTT
CATSRDGPRGNSPLHF
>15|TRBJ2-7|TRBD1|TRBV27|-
TGTGCCAGCAGGCGAGACAGGGTTAATTGGTACGAGCAGTACTTC
CASRRDRVNWYEQYF
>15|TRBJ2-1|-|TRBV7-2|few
TGTGCCAGCAGCGCCGACAGACGACTTTACAATGAGCAGTTCTTC
CASSADRRLYNEQFF
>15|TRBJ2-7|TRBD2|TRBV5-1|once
TGCGCCAGCAGCTTGGAAGGACTAGGAACCTACGAGCAGTACTTC
CASSLEGLGTYEQYF
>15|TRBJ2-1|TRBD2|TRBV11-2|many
TGTGCCAGCAGACCAACTAGCGGGAGATACGATGAGCAGTTCTTC
CASRPTSGRYDEQFF
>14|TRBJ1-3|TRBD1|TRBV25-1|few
TGTGCCAGCAGTATGGGACAGAGTGGAAACACCATATATTTT
CASSMGQSGNTIYF
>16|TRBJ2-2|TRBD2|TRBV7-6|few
TGTGCCAGCAGCTTAGCCGGGACTAGTACTGTCGGGGAGCTGTTTTTT
CASSLAGTSTVGELFF
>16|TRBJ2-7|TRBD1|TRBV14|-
TGTGCCAGCAGCCAAGATTTAGGGACAGGCGCTTACGAGCAGTACTTC
CASSQDLGTGAYEQYF
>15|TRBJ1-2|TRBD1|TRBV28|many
TGTGCCAGCAGTCCCGCCGGACAGGGACTCTATGGCTACACCTTC
CASSPAGQGLYGYTF
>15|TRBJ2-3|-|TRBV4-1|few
TGCGCCAGCAGCCAATACGGGAGAGCGGAAGATACGCAGTATTTT
CASSQYGRAEDTQYF
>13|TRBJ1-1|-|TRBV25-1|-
TGTGCCAGCAGTGAATTAATTAACACTGAAGCTTTCTTT
CASSELINTEAFF
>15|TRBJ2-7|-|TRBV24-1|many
TGTGCCACCAGTGATCCGAGGCAGGGAGGTTACGAGCAGTACTTC
CATSDPRQGGYEQYF
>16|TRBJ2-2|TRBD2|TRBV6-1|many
TGTGCCAGCAGGCAACTAGCGGGAGCTGACACCGGGGAGCTGTTTTTT
CASRQLAGADTGELFF
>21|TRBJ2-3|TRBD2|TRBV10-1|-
TGCGCCACCCATACGGTCCACACCACTAGCGGGAGGGCCCCGGCACAAGATACGCAGTATTTT
CATHTVHTTSGRAPAQDTQYF
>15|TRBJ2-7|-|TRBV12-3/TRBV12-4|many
TGTGCCAGCAGTTTCCAGACAGGACCTACCTACGAGCAGTACTTC
CASSFQTGPTYEQYF
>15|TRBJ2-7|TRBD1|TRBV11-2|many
TGTGCCAGCAGCTTAGATTTCGGGACAGGGAGCGAGCAGTACTTC
CASSLDFGTGSEQYF